These T cell receptor beta chains were read from a single sample in a study of identical twins. TCRdb processed the 5' RACE reads anew with MiXCR; each CDR3 protein has one entry. The table lists 700,000 or so distinct CDR3 sequences, 8.5% to 9.5% of them singletons, with roughly 0.97% in the top ten. The sample also formed part of further work on yellow fever vaccine responses in identical twins.

Sequenced input: PBMCs. The receptors shown here come from a woman between 18 and 29 years old in good health. The CDR3 runs from the conserved cysteine through the conserved F or W. The D gene is left open where the match is weak. Expanded clones are given a class, and other clones once, few, many or no size at all.

many	TRBV7-9	NA	16	TRBJ2-1	TGTGCCAGCAGCTTAGCCCCAGCCGGGCTAGCAACTGAGCAGTTCTTC	CASSLAPAGLATEQFF
once	TRBV19	NA	13	TRBJ2-1	TGTGCCAGTACCCCCGGGACAAGTGCCCGGCAGTTCTTC	CASTPGTSARQFF
NA	TRBV10-3	TRBD1	14	TRBJ2-7	TGTGCCATCTCCGGGACAGGGGGCGAATACGAGCAGTACTTC	CAISGTGGEYEQYF
NA	TRBV18	NA	15	TRBJ1-4	TGTGCCAGCTCATCTATCAGGGATCCTAATGAAAAACTGTTTTTT	CASSSIRDPNEKLFF
NA	TRBV28	NA	15	TRBJ2-6	TGTGCCAGCAGTGTTTTAACCTCTGGGGCCAACGTCCTGACTTTC	CASSVLTSGANVLTF
NA	TRBV6-2/TRBV6-3	NA	21	TRBJ2-7	TGTGCCAGCAGTTACTCGACGCCGGTCTTTTTCGAGGTTGGGAGCTCCTACGAGCAGTACTTC	CASSYSTPVFFEVGSSYEQYF
few	TRBV5-1	NA	13	TRBJ2-2	TGCGCCAGCAGCTTGGAATACCCCGGGGAGCTGTTTTTT	CASSLEYPGELFF
few	TRBV27	NA	16	TRBJ2-4	TGTGCCAGCAGTTTGGAGGGCGGTCTAGTCAAAAACATTCAGTACTTC	CASSLEGGLVKNIQYF
few	TRBV29-1	NA	15	TRBJ2-2	TGCAGCGTTGAAGATCTGTCGTATGGCACCGGGGAGCTGTTTTTT	CSVEDLSYGTGELFF
NA	TRBV20-1	NA	10	TRBJ2-7	TGCAGTGCTAAAGTGGGGGAGCAGTACTTC	CSAKVGEQYF
many	TRBV4-2	NA	14	TRBJ2-1	TGTGCCAGCAGCCAAGATAGAGGATACAATGAGCAGTTCTTC	CASSQDRGYNEQFF
few	TRBV6-4	TRBD2	16	TRBJ2-3	TGTGCCAGCAGTGGGACTAGCGGAAGGGGCACAGATACGCAGTATTTT	CASSGTSGRGTDTQYF
NA	TRBV12-3/TRBV12-4	NA	12	TRBJ2-7	TGTGCCAGCAGTCGGGGGCGGGGCGAGCAGTACTTC	CASSRGRGEQYF
many	TRBV7-9	NA	13	TRBJ2-5	TGTGCCAGCAGCTTAGCACTGTTAGAGACCCAGTACTTC	CASSLALLETQYF
many	TRBV29-1	TRBD2	15	TRBJ2-1	TGCAGCGTTGGCGCCGGTAGCGGGGGGAAGTATGAGCAGTTCTTC	CSVGAGSGGKYEQFF
few	TRBV10-3	TRBD1	14	TRBJ2-5	TGTGCCATCAATTGGGACAGGGGGCAAGAGACCCAGTACTTC	CAINWDRGQETQYF
NA	TRBV12-3/TRBV12-4	NA	16	TRBJ1-3	TGTGCCAGCAGGCATAACAGTGGTCCCTCTGGAAACACCATATATTTT	CASRHNSGPSGNTIYF
few	TRBV6-1	NA	14	TRBJ2-2	TGTGCCAGCACCCTAGGTCCCGGCCCCGGGGAGCTGTTTTTT	CASTLGPGPGELFF
few	TRBV4-3	TRBD2	16	TRBJ2-3	TGCGCCAGCAGCCCGGGGACTAGGTCGCTCGTGGGTACGCAGTATTTT	CASSPGTRSLVGTQYF
NA	TRBV4-2	NA	16	TRBJ2-2	TGTGCCAGCAGCCCACGTAGCGCAGGGGGGACCGGGGAGCTGTTTTTT	CASSPRSAGGTGELFF
few	TRBV20-1	TRBD1	12	TRBJ1-1	TGCAGTGCTAGAGAATGGACAGGGGAAGCTTTCTTT	CSAREWTGEAFF
few	TRBV20-1	NA	12	TRBJ1-5	TGCAGTGCTAGACAGCCCGATCAGCCCCAGCATTTT	CSARQPDQPQHF
many	TRBV4-2	NA	17	TRBJ1-2	TGTGCCAGCAGCCAAGGAACATCCGAGATACAGTATAATGGCTACACCTTC	CASSQGTSEIQYNGYTF
NA	TRBV14	NA	16	TRBJ2-2	TGTGCCAGCAGCCAAGCTTACAGCCCGAACACCGGGGAGCTGTTTTTT	CASSQAYSPNTGELFF
few	TRBV3-1	NA	13	TRBJ1-1	TGTGCCAGCAGCCAAGCGTGGGGTCCCGAAGCTTTCTTT	CASSQAWGPEAFF
few	TRBV28	NA	17	TRBJ2-7	TGTGCCAGCAGCCCAAGGGGGAGGGTAACTAGGGCCTACGAGCAGTACTTC	CASSPRGRVTRAYEQYF
few	TRBV20-1	NA	13	TRBJ2-7	TGCAGTGCTAGAGTCGGAGTAAGCCACGAGCAGTACTTC	CSARVGVSHEQYF
NA	TRBV5-1	NA	14	TRBJ1-6	TGCGCCAGCAGCCTTGGGATATCCGGGACGCTCGTCCACTTT	CASSLGISGTLVHF
many	TRBV12-3/TRBV12-4	NA	14	TRBJ2-7	TGTGCCAGCAGTCCCTTGGGGGTCTCCTACGAGCAGTACTTC	CASSPLGVSYEQYF
NA	TRBV5-1	TRBD1	17	TRBJ2-2	TGCGCCAGCAGCTTGGATACAGGGGGCGCGAACACCGGGGAGCTGTTTTTT	CASSLDTGGANTGELFF
few	TRBV4-3	TRBD2	16	TRBJ2-1	TGCGCCAGCAGCCAAGACGACGGGAGGGCCTTCAATGAGCAGTTCTTC	CASSQDDGRAFNEQFF
NA	TRBV29-1	TRBD2	15	TRBJ2-7	TGCAGCGTAGATAGTCTAGCGGGAGAAACCTACGAGCAGTACTTC	CSVDSLAGETYEQYF
many	TRBV7-2	NA	12	TRBJ2-7	TGTGCCAGCAGCGTCAGTCTGTACGAGCAGTACTTC	CASSVSLYEQYF
many	TRBV12-3/TRBV12-4	TRBD1	14	TRBJ2-5	TGTGCCAGCAGTCCCGGACAGGGTAGAGAGACCCAGTACTTC	CASSPGQGRETQYF
NA	TRBV19	NA	14	TRBJ2-7	TGTGCCAGCTCCGAGACTGGGACCTCCTACGAGCAGTACTTC	CASSETGTSYEQYF
NA	TRBV20-1	TRBD1	13	TRBJ2-2	TGCAGTGCTCCAGGACAGGGCGGCGGGGAGCTGTTTTTT	CSAPGQGGGELFF
many	TRBV20-1	NA	13	TRBJ2-3	TGCAGTGCTAGCGGCGTTTCCTCAGATACGCAGTATTTT	CSASGVSSDTQYF
few	TRBV18	NA	15	TRBJ2-7	TGTGCCAGCTCAGCGGGGACCACAAGCTCCTACGAGCAGTACTTC	CASSAGTTSSYEQYF
NA	TRBV4-1	TRBD2	14	TRBJ2-7	TGCGCCAGCAGCCATCTTGGGACTAGCGCCGAGCAGTACTTC	CASSHLGTSAEQYF
NA	TRBV6-2/TRBV6-3	TRBD2	15	TRBJ2-5	TGTGCCAGCAGTTATGTGGGAGGGCCACAAGAGACCCAGTACTTC	CASSYVGGPQETQYF
few	TRBV3-1	TRBD1	16	TRBJ1-2	TGTGCCAGCAGCCAAGATTTGGCAGGGGGTGACCATGGCTACACCTTC	CASSQDLAGGDHGYTF
few	TRBV6-1	NA	15	TRBJ2-3	TGTGCCAGCAGTGAATCCGCTAGTCGCACAGATACGCAGTATTTT	CASSESASRTDTQYF
NA	TRBV3-1	NA	14	TRBJ2-7	TGTGCCAGCAGGGCCATCGGTGGAAGCTACGAGCAGTACTTC	CASRAIGGSYEQYF
few	TRBV5-1	TRBD1	17	TRBJ2-7	TGCGCCAGCAGCCAGGACAGGGGGCGCATAAAGTCCTACGAGCAGTACTTC	CASSQDRGRIKSYEQYF